The table lists the clone carrying this T cell receptor beta chain with a few counts. Generated by immunoSEQ multiplex PCR, the TCRdb table keeps only in-frame clones and is missing some. The sample contains around 45,000 clones, around a third of which appear only once. This specimen belongs to a study of tumour-infiltrating T cells in Burkitt lymphoma. Per the germline V gene, CDR1 is SGHDT and CDR2 is YYEEEE. With 1 base removed from V and 7 bases from J, the gap between germline ends came to 15 bases. The CDR3 extends over 15 amino acids. The sequence was obtained from a human donor with Burkitt lymphoma. Material: tumor tissue. The chain carries TRBV5-6 and TRBJ1-3; possible D gene TRBD1, 5 bases. In nucleotides, the CDR3 is TGTGCCAGCAGCTTGCGCAGGGTGGGAAGGAACACCATATATTTT. This gives the protein CASSLRRVGRNTIYF.